This T cell receptor (beta chain) was documented in a study of T-cell memory formation after mild COVID-19. Study conclusions and caveats: Several responding clones turned up in pre-infection memory, indicating that cross-reactive memory may have taken part. Most CD4+ clones that shrank were in CM and EM, while CD8+ ones turned up in EMRA.

Concerning this clonotype: Its matching antigen is unknown.

Germline V gene lookup returns CDR1 SEHNR and CDR2 FQNEAQ (reference sequence). There are 16 residues in the CDR3. Trimming took 4 bases from V and 5 from J; bases not matched to a gene: 11. UMIs and sample barcodes were carried by the TCR alpha and TCR beta cDNA libraries that 5'RACE produced using constant-segment primers. TCRdb re-analysed the 5' RACE reads in MiXCR, keeping a single row per CDR3 protein. The sample shows approximately 410,000 distinct CDR3 sequences, 20% to 30% of them seen only once. This clonotype was sampled from an adult woman who had mild COVID-19 (a few samples of this study predate the infection). Cell type and time point are not known. Sequencing input: PBMCs or a T cell subset sorted from them (not recorded which). The chain carries TRBV7-9 and TRBJ1-2, with 9 bases matching TRBD1. CDR3 in amino acids: CASSSPADRGEYGYTF. CDR3 DNA: TGTGCCAGCAGCTCCCCCGCGGACAGGGGAGAATATGGCTACACCTTC.